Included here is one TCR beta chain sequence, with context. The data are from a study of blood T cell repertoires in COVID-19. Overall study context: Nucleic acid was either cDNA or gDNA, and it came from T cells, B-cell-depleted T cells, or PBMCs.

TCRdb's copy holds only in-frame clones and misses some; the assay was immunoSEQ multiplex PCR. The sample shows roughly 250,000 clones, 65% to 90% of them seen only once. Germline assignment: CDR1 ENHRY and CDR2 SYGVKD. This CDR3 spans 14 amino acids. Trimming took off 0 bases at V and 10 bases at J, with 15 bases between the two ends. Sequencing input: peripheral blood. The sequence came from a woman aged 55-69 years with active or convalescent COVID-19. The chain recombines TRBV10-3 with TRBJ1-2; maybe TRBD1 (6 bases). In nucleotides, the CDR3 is TGTGCCATCAGTGAGTCCGGGGGGGCAAACGACTACACCTTC. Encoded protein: CAISESGGANDYTF.